Below, 25 T cell receptor beta chains from the same sample are listed, as sequenced in a study of fetal regulatory T cell absence and autoimmunity. The repertoire was sequenced with immunoSEQ multiplex PCR; TCRdb's copy has only in-frame clones and lacks some. The sample lists about 50,000 clones, 70% to 85% seen once, with over 0.4% in the top ten. Sample: cord blood. The source of these receptors is a newborn boy with IPEX syndrome.

There are a few counts of this clone. V usage is TRBV9 and J usage is TRBJ2-7; 7 bases map to TRBD2. The CDR3 totals 13 residues. The V gene's germline CDR1 is SGDLS and CDR2 YYNGEE. Trimming removed 4 bases from V and 7 bases from J; junction bases left unmatched: 8. CDR3 coding DNA: TGTGCCAGCAGCATCGGGACTACGGGAGAGCAGTACTTC. Protein: CASSIGTTGEQYF.

V gene TRBV5-6 combines with J gene TRBJ2-7; weak D call: TRBD2 (6 bases). Trimming removed 0 bases from V and 3 bases from J, with 10 bases in between. The CDR3 loop spans 14 amino acids. Germline V gene data show CDR1 as SGHDT and CDR2 as YYEEEE. CDR3 loop: CASSLELGGYEQYF. CDR3 nucleotide sequence: TGTGCCAGCAGCTTGGAATTGGGGGGCTACGAGCAGTACTTC.

V is TRBV6-5 and J is TRBJ1-4; 11 nucleotides align to TRBD1. The J segment lost 7 bases and the V segment lost 6 bases, leaving 1 base of the junction unmatched. The CDR3 runs to 13 residues. Per germline, CDR1 MNHEY and CDR2 SVGAGI. The CDR3 region has the DNA TGTGCCAGCAGGGACAGGGGGCTTGAAAAACTGTTTTTT. This gives the protein CASRDRGLEKLFF.

V and J are TRBV23-1 and TRBJ1-4, with TRBD1 matching over 11 bases. TRBV23-1 falls under the ORF class, with uncertain function. The CDR3 contains 17 residues. V was pared by 2 bases and J by 5 bases, with 7 bases of the junction left unmatched. CDR3 nucleotides: TGCGCCAGCAGTCAAGCCCGGACAGGGGGCGCGAATGAAAAACTGTTTTTT. Its translation: CASSQARTGGANEKLFF.

The gene calls are TRBV7-2 and TRBJ2-6, with D perhaps TRBD1 (6 bases). V was clipped by 5 bases and J by 1 base, with 18 bases between them. The CDR3 totals 18 residues. Looked up from germline, CDR1 is SGHTA and CDR2 is FQGNSA. The CDR3 DNA reads TGTGCCAGCAGCCAAAGGGCCAGGGGAGAGTCTGGGGCCAACGTCCTGACTTTC. It codes for CASSQRARGESGANVLTF.

The chain combines TRBV5-4 with TRBJ2-7, with 7 bases that match TRBD1. The J segment lost 2 bases and the V segment lost 0 bases, leaving 8 bases of the junction unmatched. The CDR3 is 16 amino acids. CDR1 is SGHNT and CDR2 is YYREEE in the germline V gene (reference sequence). The chain's CDR3 is CASSLEIRDSAYEQYF. The CDR3 DNA follows: TGTGCCAGCAGCTTGGAAATCCGGGACAGCGCCTACGAGCAGTACTTC.

The rearrangement links TRBV20-1 to TRBJ2-5; D possibly matches TRBD1 or TRBD2 (5 bases each). Trimming took 3 bases from V and 3 from J, leaving 5 bases between them. CDR1 and CDR2 (germline): DFQATT, SNEGSKA (reference sequence). This CDR3 spans 11 amino acids. In DNA, the CDR3 is TGCAGTGCTAGGGGGGAAGAGACCCAGTACTTC. Its protein product is CSARGEETQYF.

V usage is TRBV18 and J usage is TRBJ2-7; weak D call: TRBD1 (6 bases). The CDR3 covers 12 residues. Germline V gene lookup returns CDR1 KGHSH and CDR2 LQKENI. The ends were cut back, 0 bases at V and 6 bases at J, with 6 bases in the middle. CDR3: CASSPPGGEQYF. The DNA of the CDR3 is TGTGCCAGCTCACCACCAGGGGGCGAGCAGTACTTC.

The gene calls are TRBV11-2 and TRBJ2-5; D possibly corresponds to TRBD2 (6 bases). Germline V gene lookup returns CDR1 SGHAT and CDR2 FQNNGV. The V end was cut by 0 bases, the J end by 4 bases, with 12 bases between. This CDR3 is built from 15 residues. The DNA of the CDR3 is TGTGCCAGCAGCTTAGATCTGGCGGGAAGAGAGACCCAGTACTTC. Amino acids: CASSLDLAGRETQYF.

The genes are TRBV6-5 and TRBJ2-3; TRBD1 matches at 7 bases. Germline-derived CDR1 and CDR2 are MNHEY and SVGAGI. This CDR3 spans 16 amino acids. After removal of 0 bases from V and 1 base from J, the junction contained 4 bases not matched to a gene. Here the CDR3 DNA reads TGTGCCAGCAGTTACTCAACAGGGGACGGCACAGATACGCAGTATTTT. Amino acids: CASSYSTGDGTDTQYF.

The chain couples TRBV6-5 to TRBJ2-1; no clear D gene. Germline V CDR1 and CDR2: MNHEY, SVGAGI. V dropped 2 bases and J dropped 10 bases, with 6 bases sitting between them. This CDR3 is built from 11 residues. The CDR3 reads CASSYGSEQFF. Here the CDR3 DNA reads TGTGCCAGCAGTTACGGCAGCGAGCAGTTCTTC.

This rearrangement joins TRBV5-1 to TRBJ1-6, with D perhaps matching TRBD1 (5 bases). This CDR3 spans 14 amino acids. V was pared by 0 bases and J by 4 bases, with 5 bases between. Germline V gene lookup returns CDR1 SGHRS and CDR2 YFSETQ. The CDR3 bases are TGCGCCAGCAGCTTGGACAGGTATAATTCACCCCTCCACTTT. This encodes CASSLDRYNSPLHF.

The chain combines TRBV10-3 with TRBJ2-6, with 10 bases that match TRBD2. CDR1 is ENHRY and CDR2 is SYGVKD in the germline V gene. V dropped 9 bases and J dropped 2; count of bases not matched to a gene: 1. The CDR3 runs 14 residues. CDR3 nucleotides: TGTGCCATAGCGGGGGGGCCTGGGGCCAACGTCCTGACTTTC. Protein: CAIAGGPGANVLTF.

The CDR3 DNA reads as TGTGCCAGTACCCCGGACAGTCTTTCCTACAATGAGCAGTTCTTC. Its protein is CASTPDSLSYNEQFF. The J gene is TRBJ2-1, the V gene TRBV19; perhaps TRBD1 as D (6 bases). Trimming left V 7 bases short and J 1 base short, with 14 bases between. Germline V CDR1 and CDR2: LNHDA, SQIVND (reference sequence). The CDR3 covers 15 residues.

This CDR3 reads CASSWAFGGDNEQFF. The CDR3 DNA is TGCGCCAGCAGCTGGGCCTTCGGAGGGGACAATGAGCAGTTCTTC. V and J are TRBV5-1 and TRBJ2-1; possibly TRBD2 for D (6 bases). In germline, CDR1 is SGHRS, CDR2 YFSETQ. This CDR3 comprises 15 residues. V was cut by 3 bases and J by 5 bases, with 15 bases left in between.

The genes are TRBV7-2 and TRBJ2-3; D is ambiguous. Germline V gives CDR1 SGHTA, CDR2 FQGNSA. Deletions cut 5 bases from V and 2 bases from J, with 17 bases between. The CDR3 has 16 amino acids. This CDR3 is CASSPLGTSYTDTQYF. CDR3 nucleotide sequence: TGTGCCAGCAGCCCGCTAGGCACCTCCTACACAGATACGCAGTATTTT.

The rearrangement joins TRBV4-2 to TRBJ2-1, with D possibly matching TRBD2 (5 bases). Trimming shortened V by 3 bases and J by 8 bases, and 8 bases separated the two germline ends. The germline V gene has CDR1 LGHNA and CDR2 YNFKEQ. This CDR3 comprises 12 residues. The chain's CDR3 is CASSHERDEQFF. The CDR3 coding sequence is TGTGCCAGCAGCCACGAGAGGGATGAGCAGTTCTTC.

J is TRBJ1-5 and V is TRBV7-2, with D possibly matching TRBD1 (6 bases). This CDR3 spans 15 amino acids. Looked up from germline, CDR1 is SGHTA and CDR2 is FQGNSA. Trimming shortened V by 3 bases and J by 2 bases, and 11 bases separated the two germline ends. CDR3 residues: CASSFDRLGNQPQHF. CDR3 nucleotide sequence: TGTGCCAGCAGCTTCGACAGGCTGGGCAATCAGCCCCAGCATTTT.

As DNA, the CDR3 is TGTGCCTGGAGTGCCCGGCGAACCACGACTGAAAAACTGTTTTTT. This gives the protein CAWSARRTTTEKLFF. This chain connects TRBV30 to TRBJ1-4; D is unclear. Germline V lookup: CDR1 GTSNPN, CDR2 SVGIG (reference sequence). This CDR3 has 15 residues. Trimming removed 1 base from V and 7 bases from J, with 16 bases in between.

The chain recombines TRBV13 with TRBJ1-1; no clear D. Germline V gives CDR1 PRHDT, CDR2 FYEKMQ (reference sequence). This CDR3 is 11 amino acids long. Between the trimmed V and J ends, which lost 8 bases and 8 bases, there was a span of 12 bases. The CDR3 region is CASRGGQEAFF. The CDR3 nucleotides are TGTGCCAGCCGCGGCGGCCAAGAAGCTTTCTTT.

The V call is TRBV7-9, the J call TRBJ2-3; 8 nucleotides match TRBD1. Trimming took 5 bases from V and 5 from J; bases not matched to a gene: 9. The CDR3 spans 15 residues. Germline V gene lookup returns CDR1 SEHNR and CDR2 FQNEAQ (reference sequence). The CDR3, as DNA: TGTGCCAGCAGCCGGGAGACAGGGGCCGTAGATACGCAGTATTTT. As protein: CASSRETGAVDTQYF.

V gene TRBV11-2 combines with J gene TRBJ1-2; possibly TRBD1 for D (5 bases). This CDR3 is 14 amino acids long. CDR1 and CDR2 from the germline V gene are SGHAT and FQNNGV. Trimming stripped 5 bases from V and 8 bases from J, with 18 bases between. The CDR3 DNA follows: TGTGCCAGCAGCACCCCCGGGGCCCACTCCGGCTACACCTTC. Translation gives CASSTPGAHSGYTF.

This clone was recorded only once. The V call is TRBV5-4, the J call TRBJ2-1; D is unresolved. This CDR3 has 13 residues. Deletions cut 1 base from V and 7 bases from J, with 9 bases between. The germline V gene encodes CDR1 SGHNT and CDR2 YYREEE (reference sequence). The CDR3 nucleotides read TGTGCCAGCAGCTTGAGGGCAGCTAATGAGCAGTTCTTC. Translated: CASSLRAANEQFF.

The chain recombines TRBV6-5 with TRBJ1-2, with D possibly TRBD1 on 6 matching bases. Looked up from germline, CDR1 is MNHEY and CDR2 is SVGAGI. The CDR3 is made up of 14 amino acids. V dropped 6 bases and J dropped 4 bases, with 15 bases sitting between them. The CDR3 DNA is TGTGCCAGCAGCACCCTCAGGGGAGCCTATGGCTACACCTTC. Amino acids: CASSTLRGAYGYTF.

The chain uses TRBV6-8 and TRBJ1-1; 10 nucleotides match TRBD1. CDR1 is MNHGY, CDR2 SAAAGT, per germline. Unmatched junction bases numbered 3, after V lost 4 bases and J lost 1 base. The length of the CDR3 is 15 residues. The CDR3 protein is CASSSTGGWNTEAFF. The CDR3 DNA follows: TGTGCCAGCAGTTCGACAGGGGGCTGGAACACTGAAGCTTTCTTT.